These T cell receptor beta chains were read from a single sample in a study of identical twins. MiXCR, applied by TCRdb to the 5' RACE reads, yields one record per CDR3 protein. The data contain some 560,000 distinct CDR3 sequences, approximately 9.6% of them singletons. These data are also associated with another study on yellow fever vaccine responses in identical twins.

The specimen was PBMCs. The receptors originated from a woman younger than 30 in good health. Each CDR3 is given with its conserved first and last residue. A D gene is named only where the DNA matches it firmly. Size is stated for part of the rows, as once, few or many counts, or as a class when the clone is expanded.

>16|TRBV6-1|TRBJ2-3|TRBD1|NA
TGTGCCAGCAGTGAAGGACAGGGGGCCCCCACAGATACGCAGTATTTT
CASSEGQGAPTDTQYF
>13|TRBV28|TRBJ2-1|NA|NA
TGTGCCAGCAGGCCCCCGGGGGTCATAAAGCAGTTCTTC
CASRPPGVIKQFF
>16|TRBV12-3/TRBV12-4|TRBJ2-6|NA|NA
TGTGCCAGCAGTTTAGAAGGAATGTTAGGGGCCAACGTCCTGACTTTC
CASSLEGMLGANVLTF
>15|TRBV20-1|TRBJ2-5|NA|few
TGCAGTGTTCACTCCGGGGATCTGACCCACCAGACCCAGTACTTC
CSVHSGDLTHQTQYF
>14|TRBV12-3/TRBV12-4|TRBJ1-1|NA|NA
TGTGCCAGCAGTTTAGCGCTAGGGAACACTGAAGCTTTCTTT
CASSLALGNTEAFF
>14|TRBV7-2|TRBJ2-7|TRBD2|few
TGTGCCAGCAGGGATGAGCGGGGCCACTACGAGCAGTACTTC
CASRDERGHYEQYF
>15|TRBV6-1|TRBJ2-7|TRBD1|many
TGTGCCAGCAGGAGCCGGGACAGGGCTACCTACGAGCAGTACTTC
CASRSRDRATYEQYF
>18|TRBV24-1|TRBJ1-5|NA|NA
TGTGCCACCCTTTCTCTCGGCAACCCGTTTTGGGGCAATCAGCCCCAGCATTTT
CATLSLGNPFWGNQPQHF
>13|TRBV7-2|TRBJ2-5|NA|few
TGTGCCAGCAGCTTAGAACGTTGGGAGACCCAGTACTTC
CASSLERWETQYF
>15|TRBV20-1|TRBJ2-7|NA|few
TGCAGTGCTAGACTCCTTGGGGACATCTCCTACGAGCAGTACTTC
CSARLLGDISYEQYF
>14|TRBV12-3/TRBV12-4|TRBJ2-5|NA|few
TGTGCCAGCAGTTTTTTCGGGGCCCAAGAGACCCAGTACTTC
CASSFFGAQETQYF
>12|TRBV5-1|TRBJ2-1|NA|many
TGCGCCAGCAGCGAACCCAGCGCGGAGCAGTTCTTC
CASSEPSAEQFF
>15|TRBV20-1|TRBJ2-7|TRBD1|few
TGCAGTGCTAGAGATCGGGGACAGGGGACCTACGAGCAGTACTTC
CSARDRGQGTYEQYF
>13|TRBV7-9|TRBJ2-7|TRBD2|few
TGTGCCAGCAGCCCAGGTTGGGGGGGGGAGCAGTACTTC
CASSPGWGGEQYF
>17|TRBV24-1|TRBJ2-3|TRBD2|many
TGTGCCACCAGTGACCCGACCGGGACTAGCGCCAGGGATACGCAGTATTTT
CATSDPTGTSARDTQYF
>15|TRBV20-1|TRBJ2-3|TRBD1|NA
TGCAGTGCTAGAGATTTGCAGGGGGCATTGGATACGCAGTATTTT
CSARDLQGALDTQYF
>13|TRBV10-3|TRBJ1-3|NA|NA
TGTGCCATCAGTGAGCCGAGCGGAAACACCATATATTTT
CAISEPSGNTIYF
>16|TRBV9|TRBJ2-1|NA|few
TGTGCCAGCAGCGTAGCGTCAGACCACGGGGTTGGTGAGCAGTTCTTC
CASSVASDHGVGEQFF
>13|TRBV20-1|TRBJ1-1|NA|NA
TGCAGTGCTCTAACAGGAATGAACACTGAAGCTTTCTTT
CSALTGMNTEAFF
>15|TRBV5-1|TRBJ2-1|TRBD1|few
TGCGCCAGCAGCTTTACAGACAGGGGGCTTCCTGAGCAGTTCTTC
CASSFTDRGLPEQFF
>15|TRBV20-1|TRBJ2-1|TRBD1|NA
TGCAGTGCTAGCTACCGGGACAGGGCCTACAATGAGCAGTTCTTC
CSASYRDRAYNEQFF
>13|TRBV6-2/TRBV6-3|TRBJ2-1|TRBD2|few
TGTGCCAGGGTGCGAGAGCGGGGGCATGAGCAGTTCTTC
CARVRERGHEQFF
>15|TRBV5-6|TRBJ2-2|TRBD1|NA
TGTGCCAGCAGCTTGTGGGACAGGGCCACCGGGGAGCTGTTTTTT
CASSLWDRATGELFF
>22|TRBV13|TRBJ2-7|TRBD2|few
TGTGCCAGCAGCCCCGACTTTCTCCTTCGAGGACTAGCGGGAGGATTCAAGTACGAGCAGTACTTC
CASSPDFLLRGLAGGFKYEQYF
>12|TRBV18|TRBJ1-1|NA|many
TGTGCCAGCTCACGAGGGACAACTGAAGCTTTCTTT
CASSRGTTEAFF
>16|TRBV3-1|TRBJ2-3|TRBD2|many
TGTGCCAGCAGCCCCTATGGCGGGAGCTACACAGATACGCAGTATTTT
CASSPYGGSYTDTQYF
>12|TRBV19|TRBJ2-1|NA|few
TGTGCCAGTGGGAGGCCCTACAATGAGCAGTTCTTC
CASGRPYNEQFF
>13|TRBV29-1|TRBJ2-3|NA|NA
TGCAGCGTTGTGGGACCGACCCCAGATACGCAGTATTTT
CSVVGPTPDTQYF